This section outlines one T cell receptor beta chain sequence together with its context. What it binds is not known. Quantitative 5'-RACE with molecular barcodes was used to make the TCR beta libraries. One entry per CDR3 protein results from TCRdb running MiXCR on the 5' RACE reads. The profile shows about 160,000 distinct CDR3 sequences, 9.8% of them singletons. These data are taken from a study of CD8 T cells in ankylosing spondylitis. From germline, CDR1 is SEHNR and CDR2 FQNEAQ (reference sequence). The CDR3 length is 15 residues. Trimming removed 0 bases from V and 5 bases from J, with 13 bases in between. Regarding the study as a whole: The study looked at matched synovial fluid samples from ankylosing spondylitis patients. Disease-linked clones were reported to be significantly enriched there. Made up of about eight highly homologous variants, a TCR beta motif appeared characteristic of ankylosing spondylitis blood. There were earlier reports of some motif variants in reactive arthritis synovial fluid and blood.

The sample taken for sequencing was blood, either unsorted or a sorted T cell fraction (not recorded which). This sequence originates from a female donor with ankylosing spondylitis or in good health (not recorded which). V is TRBV7-9 and J is TRBJ1-1; no clear D. The CDR3 loop is CASSLAEGGRTEAFF. DNA of the CDR3: TGTGCCAGCAGCTTAGCCGAGGGAGGGAGAACTGAAGCTTTCTTT.